This TCR beta chain was retrieved from a study of regulatory T cells in long-lasting Graves disease. Time point specified: newly diagnosed GD, antithyroid drugs for less than 3 months. The TCR library was prepared using RNA isolated from PBMCs. This CDR3 spans 15 amino acids. Germline CDR1 and CDR2: SNHLY and FYNNEI. Trimming took 5 bases from V and 5 from J; bases not matched to a gene: 12. To make TCR beta libraries, researchers used iRepertoire HTBI primers and Arm-PCR of CDR3 regions. Original processing notes: Identification across samples found approximately 67 TRBV and 12 to 15 TRBJ segments. Using its own MiXCR run on the multiplex PCR reads, TCRdb lists one record per CDR3 protein. In this record, the V and J calls reflect TCRdb's handling and not the investigators' own analysis. The profile shows around 500,000 distinct CDR3 sequences, around 16% of them singletons. Note on this clonotype: Its antigen is unidentified.

Findings and caveats of the study: Exclusively peripheral blood, rather than thyroid tissue, was studied. The small sample size may have reduced accuracy.

In addition, the sample was reused for a study of T cells in Graves' hyperthyroidism and ophthalmopathy.

The source material was peripheral blood mononuclear cells (PBMCs), sampled at new diagnosis, from a patient treated with antithyroid drugs. The chain joins TRBV2 to TRBJ2-7, with 7 nucleotides matching TRBD1. The clonotype was recovered from a woman aged 35-65 years with Graves disease. The CDR3 loop is CASSWQGVDYDEQYF. The CDR3 bases are TGTGCCAGCAGTTGGCAGGGGGTGGATTATGACGAGCAGTACTTC. The full variable domain, with the rest looked up from reference TRBV2 and TRBJ2-7, is EPEVTQTPSHQVTQMGQEVILRCVPISNHLYFYWYRQILGQKVEFLVSFYNNEISEKSEIFDDQFSVERPDGSNFTLKIRSTKLEDSAMYFCASSWQGVDYDEQYFGPGTRLTVT.